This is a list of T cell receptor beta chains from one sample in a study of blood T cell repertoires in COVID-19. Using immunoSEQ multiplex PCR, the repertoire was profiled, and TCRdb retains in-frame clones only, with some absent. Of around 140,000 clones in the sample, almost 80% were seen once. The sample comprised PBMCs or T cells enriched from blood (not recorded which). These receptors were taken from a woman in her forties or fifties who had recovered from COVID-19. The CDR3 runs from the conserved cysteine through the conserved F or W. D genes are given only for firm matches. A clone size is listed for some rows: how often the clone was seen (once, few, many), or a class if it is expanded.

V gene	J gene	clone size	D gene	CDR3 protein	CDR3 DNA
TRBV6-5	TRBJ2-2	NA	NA	CASSYGTRGTGELFF	TGTGCCAGCAGTTACGGGACACGGGGCACCGGGGAGCTGTTTTTT
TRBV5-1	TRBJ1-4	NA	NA	CASSTQTGLQEEKLFF	TGCGCCAGCAGCACCCAGACAGGCCTCCAGGAGGAAAAACTGTTTTTT
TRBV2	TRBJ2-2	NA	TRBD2	CASSEVSLAGINTGELFF	TGTGCCAGCAGTGAAGTCTCTCTAGCGGGGATTAACACCGGGGAGCTGTTTTTT
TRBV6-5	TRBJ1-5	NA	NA	CASRVLGSNQPQHF	TGTGCCAGCAGAGTACTAGGTAGCAATCAGCCCCAGCATTTT
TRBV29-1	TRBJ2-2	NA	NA	CSVEDGTTGELFF	TGCAGCGTTGAAGATGGCACCACCGGGGAGCTGTTTTTT
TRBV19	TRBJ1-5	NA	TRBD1	CASSIVGQGKNQPQHF	TGTGCCAGTAGTATAGTTGGACAGGGCAAAAATCAGCCCCAGCATTTT
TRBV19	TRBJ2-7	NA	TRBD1	CASSALGQGDEQYF	TGTGCCAGTAGTGCCCTGGGACAGGGGGACGAGCAGTACTTC
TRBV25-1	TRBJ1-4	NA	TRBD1	CASRETGNEKLFF	TGTGCCAGCAGGGAGACAGGGAACGAAAAACTGTTTTTT
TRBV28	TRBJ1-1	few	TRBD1	CASYRGLRTEAFF	TGTGCCTCTTACAGGGGACTGCGCACTGAAGCTTTCTTT
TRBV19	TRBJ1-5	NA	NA	CASSIAPRGGRNQPQHF	TGTGCCAGTAGTATAGCCCCAAGGGGGGGCCGGAATCAGCCCCAGCATTTT
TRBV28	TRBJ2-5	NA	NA	CASSFPFEGQETQYF	TGTGCCAGCAGTTTCCCCTTCGAGGGCCAAGAGACCCAGTACTTC
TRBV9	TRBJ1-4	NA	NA	CASSVSGTPEKLFF	TGTGCCAGCAGCGTCAGCGGGACACCTGAAAAACTGTTTTTT
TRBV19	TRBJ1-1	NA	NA	CASSTGVMNTEAFF	TGTGCCAGTAGTACGGGGGTCATGAACACTGAAGCTTTCTTT
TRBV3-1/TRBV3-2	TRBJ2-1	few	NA	CASSQDVGGRNNEQFF	TGTGCCAGCAGCCAAGATGTCGGGGGGCGGAACAATGAGCAGTTCTTC
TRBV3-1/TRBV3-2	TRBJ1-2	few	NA	CASSQGRGDYGYTF	TGTGCCAGCAGCCAAGGGAGGGGTGACTATGGCTACACCTTC
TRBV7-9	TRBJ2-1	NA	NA	CASSSMGGRYNEQFF	TGTGCCAGCAGTTCTATGGGGGGTCGGTACAATGAGCAGTTCTTC
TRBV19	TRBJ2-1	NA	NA	CASSTGVGNEQFF	TGTGCCAGTAGTACGGGGGTGGGAAATGAGCAGTTCTTC
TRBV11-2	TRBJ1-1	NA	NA	CASSNRQDTREAFF	TGTGCCAGCTCCAATAGGCAGGACACGCGAGAAGCTTTCTTT
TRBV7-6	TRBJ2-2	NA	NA	CASSLANGGNTGELFF	TGTGCCAGCAGCTTAGCGAATGGAGGGAACACCGGGGAGCTGTTTTTT
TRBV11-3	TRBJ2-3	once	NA	CASSVTGIRTDTQYF	TGTGCCAGCAGCGTGACAGGTATCCGCACAGATACGCAGTATTTT
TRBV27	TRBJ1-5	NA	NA	CASSLRGQPQHF	TGTGCCAGCAGTCTCCGGGGGCAGCCCCAGCATTTT
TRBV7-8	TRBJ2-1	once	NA	CASSLASGYSSYNEQFF	TGTGCCAGCAGCTTAGCTAGCGGCTACAGCTCCTACAATGAGCAGTTCTTC
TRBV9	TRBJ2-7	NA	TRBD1	CASSLRDRGTYEQYF	TGTGCCAGCAGCCTTAGGGACAGGGGAACCTACGAGCAGTACTTC
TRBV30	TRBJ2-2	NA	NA	CAWRGTPDGTGELFF	TGTGCCTGGAGAGGGACACCCGATGGGACCGGGGAGCTGTTTTTT
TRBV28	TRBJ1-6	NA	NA	CASSPADRNSPLHF	TGTGCCAGCAGTCCGGCTGACAGGAATTCACCCCTCCACTTT
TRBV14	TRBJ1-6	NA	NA	CASSQGPGESPLHF	TGTGCCAGCAGCCAAGGCCCGGGAGAGTCACCCCTCCACTTT
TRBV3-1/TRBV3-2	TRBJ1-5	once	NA	CASSQVGYQPQHF	TGTGCCAGCAGCCAAGTCGGTTATCAGCCCCAGCATTTT
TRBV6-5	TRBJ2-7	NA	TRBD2	CASSLAGGLYYEQYF	TGTGCCAGCAGTCTAGCGGGGGGGCTTTACTACGAGCAGTACTTC
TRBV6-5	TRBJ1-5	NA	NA	CASSRGPLQPQHF	TGTGCCAGCAGCCGCGGGCCTCTTCAGCCCCAGCATTTT
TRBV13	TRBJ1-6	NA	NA	CASSSTRGLNSPLHF	TGTGCCAGCAGCTCAACCCGGGGACTTAATTCACCCCTCCACTTT
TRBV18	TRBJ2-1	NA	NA	CASSIQGNEQFF	TGTGCCAGCTCAATACAGGGCAATGAGCAGTTCTTC
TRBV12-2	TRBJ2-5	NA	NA	CASRQRRTGGLKTQYF	TGTGCAAGTCGCCAACGACGGACAGGGGGGTTGAAGACCCAGTACTTC
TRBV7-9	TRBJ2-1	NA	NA	CASSAPGVMRGEQFF	TGTGCCAGCAGCGCACCCGGCGTGATGCGGGGTGAGCAGTTCTTC
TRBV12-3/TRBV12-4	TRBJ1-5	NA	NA	CASSKGVAQPQHF	TGTGCCAGCAGTAAGGGGGTAGCACAGCCCCAGCATTTT
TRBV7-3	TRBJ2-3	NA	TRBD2	CASSSTSGTHGTDTQYF	TGTGCCAGCAGCTCGACTAGCGGGACGCACGGCACAGATACGCAGTATTTT
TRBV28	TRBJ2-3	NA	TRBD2	CASRQWTSETTDTQYF	TGTGCCAGCAGACAATGGACTAGCGAGACGACAGATACGCAGTATTTT
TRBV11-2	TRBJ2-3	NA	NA	CASSFGLMGSTDTQYF	TGTGCCAGCAGCTTCGGACTAATGGGAAGCACAGATACGCAGTATTTT
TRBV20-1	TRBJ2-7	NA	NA	CSASPTYEQYF	TGCAGTGCTAGCCCCACCTACGAGCAGTACTTC
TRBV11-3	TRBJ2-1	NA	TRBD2	CASSLLAGAYNEQFF	TGTGCCAGCAGCTTATTAGCGGGAGCCTACAATGAGCAGTTCTTC
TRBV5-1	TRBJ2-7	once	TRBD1	CASSEGTGGVYEQYF	TGCGCCAGCAGCGAGGGGACAGGGGGAGTCTACGAGCAGTACTTC
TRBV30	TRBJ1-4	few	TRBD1	CAWGTGLSEKLFF	TGTGCCTGGGGGACAGGGCTTAGTGAAAAACTGTTTTTT
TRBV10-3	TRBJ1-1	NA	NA	CAIRNGQRNTEAFF	TGTGCCATCAGGAACGGACAGCGGAACACTGAAGCTTTCTTT